This TCR beta chain was observed in a study of T cell repertoires in cytomegalovirus infection. Turning to the study itself: Public TCR beta signature analysis indicated the presence of both CMV infection and matching HLA type.

Germline CDR1 and CDR2: LNHDA and SQIVND (reference sequence). This CDR3 region has 16 residues. The V and J ends lost 1 base and 1 base respectively, with 14 bases between them. TCRdb used MiXCR to reprocess the reads, holding one entry per CDR3 protein. The table includes 50,000 or so distinct CDR3 sequences, approximately 19% detected once. This clonotype was seen more than once but under ten times. Antigen specificity is unknown. The origin of this receptor is a human donor in good health (CMV status not recorded). Some clones in this sample may be carry-over from other donors' samples. Sequencing used CD8+ T cells from cultured PBMCs, obtained from culture after CMV antigen stimulation. The chain combines TRBV19 with TRBJ2-7; tentatively, D is TRBD1 (5 bases). CDR3 region: CASSIVDTTPSYEQYF. For the CDR3, the DNA is TGTGCCAGTAGTATAGTGGACACAACCCCGTCCTACGAGCAGTACTTC.